Here is one T cell receptor (beta chain) with its context. Its antigen has not been determined. No quality values exist for individual bases; no much larger clone is one base distant. Genomic DNA served as template for TCR beta VDJ combination and CDR3 sequence profiling. An Illumina HiSeq 2000 was used for TCR repertoire sequencing. The original methods were these. Repertoires were assessed using TRBV/TRBJ rearrangement plots, CDR3 size and DJ length profiles, and Simpson's diversity index. The most abundant DNA sequence in the deep sequencing data was defined as the immunodominant clone. CDR3 amino acid sequences were screened for sharing across subjects and compared with published repertoires and the VDJdb database. The public sequencing data were trimmed at Q25 with fastp and processed into clonotypes with MiXCR by TCRdb, which kept only in-frame beta chains. Every entry covers one CDR3 protein and lists the most common genes and DNA from its rows. The V and J calls were determined by TCRdb, not by the authors. This sample is represented by 180,000 or so distinct CDR3 sequences; roughly 63% of them were singletons. The leading ten clones occupy under 55% of the sample.

This entry belongs to a study of CD8+CD57+ T cells in acquired aplastic anemia (dated by TCRdb to between 2017 and 2018). Some background on the complete study: DNA extracted from sorted CD4+ and CD8+ cells had a mean of about 3.2 ug, with a range of about 0.19 to 30 ug. CD8+CD57+ expansion was defined as a frequency above the mean frequency observed in healthy subjects.

Findings and caveats that apply to the study as a whole: Although around 30 CD8+ CDR3 sequences were shared by patients and controls, these sequences appeared highly expressed in patients and within the immunodominant clones of patients. Patients and healthy controls showed no significant difference in CD8+ Simpson's diversity (P=0.060).

The CDR3 holds 16 amino acids from the cysteine to the phenylalanine. The only DNA kept is the CDR3, 48 bases in frame from the first base. V gives up 0 bases and J gives up 1 base, and the segment between their germline ends measures 15 bases. CDR1 and CDR2, per the germline V gene (reference sequence), are DFQATT and SNEGSKA. Expansion of CD8+CD57+ cells had been shown by flow cytometry in the patients chosen for sequencing. Every patient had a diagnosis of severe acquired aplastic anemia based on International Study of Aplastic Anemia and Agranulocytosis and Camitta criteria. No patient had received any therapy when blood was sampled. TCR repertoires of sorted CD4+ and CD8+ blood T cells from severe aplastic anemia patients and healthy subjects were deep-sequenced in the study. Patients were enrolled under clinicaltrials.gov protocols 00001620, 01623167, 00001397, 00071045, 00081523 and 00961064 in the USA. Ficoll-Paque density gradient centrifugation was used to isolate peripheral blood mononuclear cells. Before DNA extraction, CD4+ and CD8+ T cells were sorted by FACS or by magnetic beads.

The chain employs TRBV20-1 and TRBJ2-5; the D gene is perhaps TRBD1, on 5 matching bases. The specimen sequenced was sorted CD4+, CD8+, or CD8+CD57+ T cells (not recorded which) from PBMCs. This clonotype originated in a human donor with aplastic anemia. The CDR3 has the sequence CSARELGRAPQETQYF. The DNA sequence reads TGCAGTGCTAGAGAGTTAGGCAGGGCACCCCAAGAGACCCAGTACTTC.